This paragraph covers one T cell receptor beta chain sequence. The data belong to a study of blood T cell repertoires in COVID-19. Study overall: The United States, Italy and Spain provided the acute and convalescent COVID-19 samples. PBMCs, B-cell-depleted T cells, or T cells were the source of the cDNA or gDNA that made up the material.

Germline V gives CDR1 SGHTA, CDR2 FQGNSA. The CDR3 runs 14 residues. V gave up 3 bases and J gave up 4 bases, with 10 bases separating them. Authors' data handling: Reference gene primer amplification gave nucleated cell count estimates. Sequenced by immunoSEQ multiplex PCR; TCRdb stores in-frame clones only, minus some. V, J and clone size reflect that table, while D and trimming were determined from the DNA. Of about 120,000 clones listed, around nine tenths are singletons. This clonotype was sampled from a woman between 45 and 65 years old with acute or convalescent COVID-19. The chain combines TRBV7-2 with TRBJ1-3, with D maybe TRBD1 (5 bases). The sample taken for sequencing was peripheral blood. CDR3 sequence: CASSLGLDGNTIYF. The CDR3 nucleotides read TGTGCCAGCAGCTTGGGACTGGACGGAAACACCATATATTTT.